A single sample is the source of the 17 T cell receptor beta chains below, sequenced in a study of shared clonotypes between healthy human individuals. Naive CD8 cells, CD45RO-negative and positively selected for CCR7, excluded terminally differentiated effector memory CD45RA+ cells. Clones were read by immunoSEQ multiplex PCR, and TCRdb kept only the in-frame ones, dropping some. The data contain 1.5 million to 2.5 million clones, about 95% of them singletons. The source material was naive CD8+ T cells sorted from blood. These receptors were obtained from a man younger than 30 in good health.

The chain uses TRBV30 and TRBJ2-3, with D unclear. Germline-derived CDR1 and CDR2 are GTSNPN and SVGIG (reference sequence). Trimming took 0 bases from V and 4 from J, leaving 5 bases between them. The CDR3 has 12 amino acids. CDR3 DNA sequence: TGTGCCTGGAGTGTACCCCCAGATACGCAGTATTTT. Its protein product is CAWSVPPDTQYF.

The chain links TRBV7-9 to TRBJ2-2; TRBD2 matches at 8 bases. V lost 5 bases to trimming and J lost 3 bases; unmatched junction nucleotides: 11. The germline V gene has CDR1 SEHNR and CDR2 FQNEAQ (reference sequence). The CDR3 spans 17 residues. This CDR3 reads CASSHPRGAGDTGELFF. CDR3 bases: TGTGCCAGCAGCCATCCCCGGGGAGCGGGAGACACCGGGGAGCTGTTTTTT. The full variable domain, with the rest looked up from reference TRBV7-9 and TRBJ2-2, is DTGVSQNPRHKITKRGQNVTFRCDPISEHNRLYWYRQTLGQGPEFLTYFQNEAQLEKSRLLSDRFSAERPKGSFSTLEIQRTEQGDSAMYLCASSHPRGAGDTGELFFGEGSRLTVL.

Notes on this clone: The junction does not match germline at one end; this may be a read error. V usage is TRBV7-7 and J usage is TRBJ1-3; TRBD1 is a possible D gene (6 bases). Germline V gene lookup returns CDR1 SSHAT and CDR2 FNYEAQ (reference sequence). This CDR3 has 19 residues. CDR3 DNA: TGTGCTAGCAGCTTAACTCTAGTAGGACAGTTCGTCACGGGAAACACCATATATTTT. Translated, it gives CASSLTLVGQFVTGNTIYF.

Of note for this clone: The sample carries other DNA sequences with the same CDR3. The chain joins TRBV7-6 to TRBJ2-5, with D unclear. The V gene's germline CDR1 is SGHVS and CDR2 FNYEAQ. V was trimmed by 0 bases and J by 3 bases, leaving 2 bases between them. The CDR3 is 12 residues long. Here the CDR3 reads CASSLAEETQYF. The CDR3 bases are TGTGCCAGCAGCTTAGCCGAAGAGACCCAGTACTTC. Filled out from reference TRBV7-6 and TRBJ2-5, the complete variable domain reads GAGVSQSPRYKVTKRGQDVALRCDPISGHVSLYWYRQALGQGPEFLTYFNYEAQQDKSGLPNDRFSAERPEGSISTLTIQRTEQRDSAMYRCASSLAEETQYFGPGTRLLVL.

The chain uses TRBV11-2 and TRBJ2-1, with D unresolved. The length of the CDR3 is 14 residues. CDR1 and CDR2 (germline): SGHAT, FQNNGV. V was trimmed by 2 bases and J by 8 bases, leaving 13 bases between them. The DNA for the CDR3 is TGTGCCAGCAGCTTAACGCCTAGTGGAGATGAGCAGTTCTTC. This translates into CASSLTPSGDEQFF. Variable domain in full (rest from reference TRBV11-2 and TRBJ2-1): EAGVAQSPRYKIIEKRQSVAFWCNPISGHATLYWYQQILGQGPKLLIQFQNNGVVDDSQLPKDRFSAERLKGVDSTLKIQPAKLEDSAVYLCASSLTPSGDEQFFGPGTRLTVL.

This rearrangement joins TRBV10-1 to TRBJ2-7, with TRBD2 as a possible D gene (5 bases). V gave up 5 bases and J gave up 2 bases, with 10 bases separating them. CDR1 and CDR2 (germline): WNHNN, SYGVQD (reference sequence). The CDR3 spans 13 residues. CDR3 in DNA: TGCGCCAGCAGTTTAAACGGGGCCTACGAGCAGTACTTC. This codes for CASSLNGAYEQYF.

In this sample, this clone turned up once. J is TRBJ2-2 and V is TRBV19; maybe TRBD1 (5 bases). Germline-derived CDR1 and CDR2 are LNHDA and SQIVND (reference sequence). This CDR3 spans 19 amino acids. V was clipped by 5 bases and J by 7 bases, with 29 bases between them. The CDR3 loop is CASSPLSVPSDSTVGELFF. CDR3 in DNA: TGTGCCAGTAGTCCCCTCTCAGTTCCTTCAGACAGTACAGTCGGGGAGCTGTTTTTT.

The genes are TRBV27 and TRBJ1-2; D is possibly TRBD1 (6 bases). The CDR3 spans 13 residues. V was pared by 6 bases and J by 2 bases, with 10 bases between. CDR1 and CDR2 from the germline V gene are MNHEY and SMNVEV (reference sequence). CDR3 sequence reads: CASRGASNYGYTF. For the CDR3, the DNA is TGTGCCAGCAGGGGGGCGTCGAACTATGGCTACACCTTC.

The J gene is TRBJ1-6, the V gene TRBV10-3; tentative D call: TRBD1 (5 bases). The germline V and J ends were trimmed by 0 bases and 12 bases, with 12 bases remaining between them. The CDR3 loop spans 14 amino acids. Per germline, CDR1 ENHRY and CDR2 SYGVKD. CDR3 residues: CAISESATVLPLHF. For the CDR3, the DNA is TGTGCCATCAGTGAGTCGGCGACAGTTTTACCCCTCCACTTT.

The V and J genes are TRBV28 and TRBJ1-1, with 11 bases matching TRBD1. J was trimmed by 5 bases and V by 4 bases; bases with no gene match: 3. Germline-derived CDR1 and CDR2 are MDHEN and SYDVKM. This CDR3 region has 14 residues. As DNA, the CDR3 is TGTGCCAGCAGTTGGACAGGGGGCAGTACTGAAGCTTTCTTT. Encoded protein: CASSWTGGSTEAFF. The whole variable domain, remainder taken from reference TRBV28 and TRBJ1-1, is DVKVTQSSRYLVKRTGEKVFLECVQDMDHENMFWYRQDPGLGLRLIYFSYDVKMKEKGDIPEGYSVSREKKERFSLILESASTNQTSMYLCASSWTGGSTEAFFGQGTRLTVV.

The rearrangement uses TRBV27 and TRBJ2-1; 10 bases line up with TRBD2. The germline gives CDR1 MNHEY, CDR2 SMNVEV (reference sequence). The length of the CDR3 is 15 residues. J gave up 9 bases and V 0 bases, and 5 bases lay outside the gene matches. The CDR3 DNA sequence: TGTGCCAGCAGTTTATCGAAAGCGGGAGGGTCTGAGCAGTTCTTC. Translating gives CASSLSKAGGSEQFF.

The genes are TRBV6-5 and TRBJ2-7; no clear D gene. Germline V CDR1 and CDR2: MNHEY, SVGAGI. This CDR3 is built from 15 residues. Trimming removed 1 base from V and 2 bases from J, with 12 bases in between. The CDR3 DNA reads TGTGCCAGCAGTTACTTCCAGGACCCCACCTACGAGCAGTACTTC. It codes for CASSYFQDPTYEQYF.

This clone was found once. One end of the junction fails to match germline, which may point to a read error. The chain uses TRBV7-9 and TRBJ2-5; the D is unclear. TRBJ2-7 explains the end of the DNA better; the J call may be wrong. Germline V gene sequence: CDR1 SEHNR, CDR2 FQNEAQ (reference sequence). CDR3 length: 15 amino acids. CDR3 in DNA: TGTGCCAGCGGCTTATCCAGTGTTCCTCAGTACGAGCAGTACTTC. Translation: CASGLSSVPQYEQYF.

A note on this clone: At the DNA level, this CDR3 is encoded by other sequences in the same sample as well. V is TRBV9 and J is TRBJ2-7, with unresolved D. Germline assignment: CDR1 SGDLS and CDR2 YYNGEE. With 2 bases removed from V and 4 bases from J, the gap between germline ends came to 10 bases. This CDR3 has 13 residues. The CDR3 DNA reads TGTGCCAGCAGCGTGGGGTTGGGGTACGAGCAGTACTTC. Encoded protein: CASSVGLGYEQYF.

The genes are TRBV13 and TRBJ2-7, with 11 bases that match TRBD1. Germline values: CDR1 PRHDT, CDR2 FYEKMQ (reference sequence). The ends lost 3 bases at V and 4 bases at J; junction bases unmatched: 5. There are 15 residues in the CDR3. The CDR3 region is CASSLEGTGGYEQYF. The CDR3 DNA reads as TGTGCCAGCAGCTTGGAGGGGACAGGGGGTTACGAGCAGTACTTC.

The chain combines TRBV7-2 with TRBJ2-7; D remains ambiguous. The V and J ends lost 3 bases and 4 bases respectively, with 10 bases between them. The CDR3 extends over 13 amino acids. Germline V gene lookup returns CDR1 SGHTA and CDR2 FQGNSA. CDR3 DNA: TGTGCCAGCAGCTTTCGGCAAGCATACGAGCAGTACTTC. This translates into CASSFRQAYEQYF.

Points on this clone: Other DNA sequences in this sample translate to the same CDR3. The genes are TRBV6-5 and TRBJ2-2; TRBD2 aligns across 9 bases. This CDR3 is 15 amino acids long. The trim removed 6 bases at V and 0 bases at J, leaving 2 bases unmatched. Germline values: CDR1 MNHEY, CDR2 SVGAGI. CDR3 sequence: CASSSSGANTGELFF. The CDR3 DNA follows: TGTGCCAGCAGCTCTAGCGGGGCGAACACCGGGGAGCTGTTTTTT.